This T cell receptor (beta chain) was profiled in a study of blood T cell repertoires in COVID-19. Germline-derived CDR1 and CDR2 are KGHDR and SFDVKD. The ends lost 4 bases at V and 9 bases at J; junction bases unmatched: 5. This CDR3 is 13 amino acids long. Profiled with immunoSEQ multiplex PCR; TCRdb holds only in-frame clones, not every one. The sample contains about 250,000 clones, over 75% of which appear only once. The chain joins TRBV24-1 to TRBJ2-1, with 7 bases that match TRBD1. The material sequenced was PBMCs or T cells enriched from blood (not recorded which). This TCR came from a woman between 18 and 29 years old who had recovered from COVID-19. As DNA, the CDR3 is TGTGCCACCAGTGACTATGACAGGGCTGAGCAGTTCTTC. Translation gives CATSDYDRAEQFF.